The rows below give T cell receptor beta chains drawn from one sample of a study of spatial heterogeneity in lung cancer. Via MiXCR, TCRdb re-called the 5' RACE reads, giving one row per CDR3 protein. The sample lists some 45,000 distinct CDR3 sequences; roughly 12% were seen once. The input for sequencing was PBMCs, taken at surgery. All receptors derive from a female donor with early-stage non-small cell lung cancer. Each CDR3 is given with its conserved first and last residue. The order of the fields is V gene, D gene, J gene, CDR3 length, clone size, CDR3 DNA, CDR3 protein. A D gene is named only where the DNA matches it firmly. Clone sizes are given selectively: once, few, many, or a class where the clone is expanded.

TRBV28	TRBD1	TRBJ1-4	15	many	TGTGCCAGCAGTTCACCCGGGACAGGGGATGAAAAACTGTTTTTT	CASSSPGTGDEKLFF
TRBV11-3	NA	TRBJ2-2	18	NA	TGTGCCAGCAGCTCATCCCCCCTCGGGGCGGGGTTGACCGGGGAGCTGTTTTTT	CASSSSPLGAGLTGELFF
TRBV29-1	TRBD1	TRBJ2-7	13	many	TGCAGCGTTCCCAGGACAGGGAGCAACGAGCAGTACTTC	CSVPRTGSNEQYF
TRBV20-1	NA	TRBJ1-1	15	many	TGCAGTGCTAGAGATCGTGGCCAGATGAACACTGAAGCTTTCTTT	CSARDRGQMNTEAFF
TRBV5-6	NA	TRBJ1-1	13	many	TGTGCCAGCAGCTTGGGGGCCCGGGATGAAGCTTTCTTT	CASSLGARDEAFF
TRBV2	NA	TRBJ1-2	14	many	TGTGCCAGCAGTGAGAGGTCGGCTAACTATGGCTACACCTTC	CASSERSANYGYTF
TRBV29-1	NA	TRBJ1-2	14	NA	TGCAGCGCCAACCGGGCCCTAGCGGACTATGGCTACAACTTC	CSANRALADYGYNF
TRBV7-9	NA	TRBJ2-7	15	many	TGTGCCAGCAGCCCCCTCCGCGGAGAATACTACGAGCAGTACTTC	CASSPLRGEYYEQYF
TRBV5-1	TRBD2	TRBJ2-1	15	many	TGCGCCAGCAGCTTGGGGCGAGCGGGGGCCACCGAGCAGTTCTTC	CASSLGRAGATEQFF
TRBV2	NA	TRBJ1-5	13	NA	TGTGCCAGCAGCGGGACGGACAATCAGCCCCAGCATTTT	CASSGTDNQPQHF